This TCR beta chain was sequenced in a study of T-cell memory formation after mild COVID-19 (TCRdb year 2021). For the study in its entirety: Most TCR sequence clusters were specific to one of the two donors. T-cell clones expanding and contracting after mild COVID-19 in two donors were tracked by longitudinal TCRalpha and TCRbeta repertoire sequencing. Two young, previously healthy adult volunteers, one female and one male, were included in the cohort.

At the junction V is shortened by 7 bases and J by 5 bases, with 8 bases in between. CDR1 SEHNR and CDR2 FQNEAQ were looked up in the germline V gene (reference sequence). The CDR3 holds 11 amino acids from the cysteine to the phenylalanine. Of all the DNA, just the CDR3 is kept, 33 bases in frame from base 1. This clonotype was counted ten times or more. Its target antigen remains unknown. The record has no base qualities; no much larger clone is one base away. Sequencing was carried out with an Illumina NovaSeq 6000. Using 5'RACE with constant-segment primers, TCRalpha and TCRbeta cDNA libraries were constructed, with sample barcodes and unique molecular identifiers added in the process. Trizol reagent was used to extract RNA from every sample. Amplification of the libraries took two PCR steps, and the second step added a second sample barcode plus Illumina TruSeq adapters. The libraries were sequenced on an Illumina NovaSeq using 2 x 150 bp paired-end reads. The authors' analysis ran thus. Demultiplexing of reads and collapsing into UMI-guided consensus sequences were performed with migec v1.2.7. Using mixcr v2.1.11, UMI consensuses were aligned to TRA and TRB V and J templates and then assembled into clonotypes. A clonotype was counted as expanded or contracted only if both edgeR and NoisET called the change significant, with noise models trained on biological replicates. For edgeR calls, a false discovery rate-adjusted p below 0.01 and a log2 fold-change threshold of 1 were applied. PCA with hierarchical clustering of max-normalized trajectories of the 1000 most abundant clonotypes was used as exploratory dynamics analysis. Separately sequenced CD4+ and CD8+ repertoires were used to assign the CD4 or CD8 phenotype of responding clones. TCRdb trimmed public reads at Q25 via fastp, called clones via MiXCR and kept in-frame beta chains. Each CDR3 protein gets just one entry, which takes the most common genes and DNA from the rows behind it. It is TCRdb's table, rather than the study itself, that gives the V and J calls and clone size. Present in this sample are just over 60,000 distinct CDR3 sequences, over 8.5% of which were seen just once. Approximately 1.1% of the sample goes to the ten largest clones.

PBMCs were isolated by Ficoll-Paque density gradient centrifugation. Points the paper makes about the study in general: Contracting CD4+ clones turned up mainly in the CM and EM memory subsets, whereas EMRA was where CD8+ clones were enriched. Some responding clones were detected in pre-infection memory, which suggested that pre-existing cross-reactive memory T cells had joined the SARS-CoV-2 response. From day 15 to 85, contracting clones showed balanced CD4/CD8 phenotypes, whereas a second wave of clones that expanded from day 15 to 37 leaned towards CD4+. The study included only a couple of mild cases, and larger cohorts that include severe cases with pre-infection samples were judged to be necessary. SARS-CoV-2 specificity was not confirmed for the second-wave clones peaking on day 37.

The chain is encoded by TRBV7-9 joined to TRBJ2-5, with the D gene too uncertain to name. This clonotype was sampled from a man between 18 and 29 years old who had mild COVID-19 (a few samples of this study predate the infection). The sample titles of this study are shuffled in the database, so cell type and time point are left out; the donor was told from shared clones. The sample was PBMCs or a T cell subset sorted from them (not recorded which). The CDR3 protein is CASTSRETQYF. The nucleotide sequence is TGTGCCAGCACCTCCCGGGAGACCCAGTACTTC.